The rows below give T cell receptor beta chains drawn from one sample of a study of blood T cell repertoires in COVID-19. This table comes from immunoSEQ multiplex PCR, and its TCRdb copy is limited to in-frame clones, with some not included. Here the sample spans around 91,000 clones, roughly 78% being singletons. The material sequenced was peripheral blood. The receptors were gathered from a woman of 80 years or more with active or convalescent COVID-19. Each CDR3 is given with its conserved first and last residue. A D gene is named only where the DNA matches it firmly. Size is omitted from some rows. Given values are once, few, many or a class for expanded clones.

TGTGCCAGCAAATTGATCGGTGAAAAACTGTTTTTT CASKLIGEKLFF TRBJ1-4 TRBV28 . .
TGTGCCAGCAGCTACACAGTTTCCACAGATACGCAGTATTTT CASSYTVSTDTQYF TRBJ2-3 TRBV7-2 . .
TGTGCCAGCAGTGAAACATGGGAGGGGTTCTACGAGCAGTACTTC CASSETWEGFYEQYF TRBJ2-7 TRBV6-1 . TRBD2
TGTGCCAGCAGCTTAACGGCAGGGGGATACACTGAAGCTTTCTTT CASSLTAGGYTEAFF TRBJ1-1 TRBV7-2 . TRBD1
TGCGCCAGCAGCCAAAGGAGCGGGAGGAGCGCGGGGGAGCTGTTTTTT CASSQRSGRSAGELFF TRBJ2-2 TRBV4-1 . TRBD2
TGTGCCAGCAGACCGAGTGGGGGGACCTACGAGCAGTACTTC CASRPSGGTYEQYF TRBJ2-7 TRBV6-6 . .
TGTGCCAGCAGGGGGGGGGCTAGCGGGAGTTACGAGCAGTACTTC CASRGGASGSYEQYF TRBJ2-7 TRBV6-5 . TRBD2
TGTGCCAGCTCACCAAGCGGGAGCGGAAGGTACAATGAGCAGTTCTTC CASSPSGSGRYNEQFF TRBJ2-1 TRBV18 . TRBD2
TGTGCCACCAGCAGAGATCTTAACGGGAGAGTAACGGGAGAGCAGTTCTTC CATSRDLNGRVTGEQFF TRBJ2-1 TRBV15 . .
TGTGCCAGCAGCTTGACAGGGGGCGATGGTGAAAAACTGTTTTTT CASSLTGGDGEKLFF TRBJ1-4 TRBV5-6 . TRBD1
TGTGCCAGCAGCACGGGACAGACGAACACTGAAGCTTTCTTT CASSTGQTNTEAFF TRBJ1-1 TRBV4-2 . TRBD1
TGTGCCAGCAGCCCTGGTGAAGGGGGCACCGGGGAGCTGTTTTTT CASSPGEGGTGELFF TRBJ2-2 TRBV9 . .
TGCGCCAGCAGCCCGGGTAACGGTAACACCGGGGAGCTGTTTTTT CASSPGNGNTGELFF TRBJ2-2 TRBV5-1 . .
TGTGCCAGCAGTCGACAGGGGGGTGACGAAAAACTGTTTTTT CASSRQGGDEKLFF TRBJ1-4 TRBV6-5 once TRBD1
TGTGCCAGCAGTGAAGCTGGACAGGGGTATGAAAAACTGTTTTTT CASSEAGQGYEKLFF TRBJ1-4 TRBV6-1 . TRBD1
TGTGCCAGCAGCAGAGGGGGCCTCTCCTACAATGAGCAGTTCTTC CASSRGGLSYNEQFF TRBJ2-1 TRBV7-9 . TRBD1
TGTGCCAGCAGCTGGAGGGGAGATCAGCAGTTCTTC CASSWRGDQQFF TRBJ2-1 TRBV5-4 . .
TGCAGCGTTACTGACCTCCCGGGAGGCTACACCTTC CSVTDLPGGYTF TRBJ1-2 TRBV29-1 few .
TGTGCCAGCGCGCGTCCGCCCGCCTACGAGCAGTACTTC CASARPPAYEQYF TRBJ2-7 TRBV28 once .
TGCGCCAGTGGACTAGCGGGACCGGAGCAGTTCTTC CASGLAGPEQFF TRBJ2-1 TRBV10-2 . TRBD2
TGTGCCAGTAGCAATTCGGGCTCTGGGGCCAACGTCCTGACTTTC CASSNSGSGANVLTF TRBJ2-6 TRBV19 . .
TGTGCCAGTAGTAATCACAGGCGTTCCTACGAGCAGTACTTC CASSNHRRSYEQYF TRBJ2-7 TRBV19 . .
TGTGCCTGGAGTGCGGGACTAGGAGATGACATTCAGTACTTC CAWSAGLGDDIQYF TRBJ2-4 TRBV30 . TRBD2
TGTGCCAGCAGCTTGGCAGTGACAGAATCCTACGAGCAGTACTTC CASSLAVTESYEQYF TRBJ2-7 TRBV5-5 . .
TGTGCCAGCAGCCCCCGAACGGTCGACAGGGGCGATAGCTACGAGCAGTACTTC CASSPRTVDRGDSYEQYF TRBJ2-7 TRBV3-1/TRBV3-2 . TRBD1
TGTGCCAGCAGTTCGCCCGGGACTAAAACCGGGGAGCTGTTTTTT CASSSPGTKTGELFF TRBJ2-2 TRBV28 . TRBD2
TGTGCCAGCAGCTTCCGCCAGGGGGCCAGTGGCTACACCTTC CASSFRQGASGYTF TRBJ1-2 TRBV5-4 once TRBD1
TGTGCCAGCAGTGACTCCCTGACAGGAAGGGACAAAAACATTCAGTACTTC CASSDSLTGRDKNIQYF TRBJ2-4 TRBV6-4 . .
TGTGCCAGCAGTAGCGGGGCATCAGGGGATACGCAGTATTTT CASSSGASGDTQYF TRBJ2-3 TRBV6-2/TRBV6-3 few TRBD2
TGTGCCAGCAGCTATGCAGGTTACGAGCAGTACTTC CASSYAGYEQYF TRBJ2-7 TRBV7-2 . .
TGTGCCAGCACCGTTACCCTTCAGGGTGAAGCTTTCTTT CASTVTLQGEAFF TRBJ1-1 TRBV6-5 . .
TGTGCCAGCGCCGGAGAACAGGCGTATAGCAATCAGCCCCAGCATTTT CASAGEQAYSNQPQHF TRBJ1-5 TRBV2 few .
TGTGCCAGTGCAGGCAATGAGCAGTTCTTC CASAGNEQFF TRBJ2-1 TRBV19 once .
TGTGCCAGCAGCTTGGGGACAGGGGATTCACCCCTCCACTTT CASSLGTGDSPLHF TRBJ1-6 TRBV5-4 . TRBD1
TGTGCCAGCAGCCCGGGGGGGTCCCAAGAGACCCAGTACTTC CASSPGGSQETQYF TRBJ2-5 TRBV5-4 . TRBD2
TGTGCCAGCAGCTCGACAGGGGGAATTGGGGAGCAGTACTTC CASSSTGGIGEQYF TRBJ2-7 TRBV9 . TRBD1
TGTGCCAGCAGTGAATGGGGTAGCGCTACCACAGATACGCAGTATTTT CASSEWGSATTDTQYF TRBJ2-3 TRBV25-1 . .
TGTGCCAGCAGTACAAGCAGAGGCCAGCCCCAGCATTTT CASSTSRGQPQHF TRBJ1-5 TRBV6-2/TRBV6-3 . .
TGTGCCAGCAGCTTAGCCTCAGGAAAAGTGGGCTACACCTTC CASSLASGKVGYTF TRBJ1-2 TRBV7-9 . .
TGTGCCAGTAGCCGCCGCCCTGGGGGAGGCCATCCAGATACGCAGTATTTT CASSRRPGGGHPDTQYF TRBJ2-3 TRBV19 . .
TGTGCCAGCAAAACCAGGGGGCTTCCTTACTATGGCTACACCTTC CASKTRGLPYYGYTF TRBJ1-2 TRBV6-5 . TRBD1
TGTGCCAGTAGTAGTCCCAGGGAAGGTGGCACTGAAGCTTTCTTT CASSSPREGGTEAFF TRBJ1-1 TRBV19 . .
TGTGCCAGCAGACAAACAGGGGGCATCACCGGGGAGCTGTTTTTT CASRQTGGITGELFF TRBJ2-2 TRBV7-8 . TRBD1
TGCAGCGTTGTGCAGGCTAACTACGAGCAGTACTTC CSVVQANYEQYF TRBJ2-7 TRBV29-1 . .
TGTGCCAGCAGTTTATCGCCAGGGGAGTTCTATGGCTACACCTTC CASSLSPGEFYGYTF TRBJ1-2 TRBV27 . .
TGTGCCAGCAGCGTAGCTCAGGGGGCTAGCGGGAGGGGTGAGCAGTTCTTC CASSVAQGASGRGEQFF TRBJ2-1 TRBV9 . TRBD2
TGTGCCAGCAGTGGACAGGGGTACACCGGGGAGCTGTTTTTT CASSGQGYTGELFF TRBJ2-2 TRBV2 . TRBD1
TGTGCCAGCAGCTTAGTCCTTCAGGGGGCGCGAGGCTACACCTTC CASSLVLQGARGYTF TRBJ1-2 TRBV7-2 . TRBD1
TGTGCCAGCAGTGAATGGTCTTTCTTCAGCTATGGCTACACCTTC CASSEWSFFSYGYTF TRBJ1-2 TRBV6-1 . .
TGTGCCAGCCGCTCCCCCCCTTTTCGGGGGAAAGAAGGCTACACCTTC CASRSPPFRGKEGYTF TRBJ1-2 TRBV19 . .
TGTGCCAGCAGTTTATATGGTCTACAAGAGACCCAGTACTTC CASSLYGLQETQYF TRBJ2-5 TRBV28 . .
TGTGCCAGCAGCTTCTCGGGACAGGGGGCTCGTACGCAGTATTTT CASSFSGQGARTQYF TRBJ2-3 TRBV7-2 . TRBD1
TGTGCCAGCAGCTACTGGACAGGGGCTACCGGTCGGGGCTACACCTTC CASSYWTGATGRGYTF TRBJ1-2 TRBV11-2 . TRBD1
TGTGCCAGTAGTCCCACAGGGCCGGGTCAGCCCCAGCATTTT CASSPTGPGQPQHF TRBJ1-5 TRBV19 once .
TGTGCCAGCTCCGGACAGACAGATACGCAGTATTTT CASSGQTDTQYF TRBJ2-3 TRBV2 . .
TGTGCCAGCATGGGACAGGGACGGGAGACCCAGTACTTC CASMGQGRETQYF TRBJ2-5 TRBV2 . TRBD1
TGTGCCAGCAGTGTAGGGGGACAAGGCGAAAAACTGTTTTTT CASSVGGQGEKLFF TRBJ1-4 TRBV25-1 . .
TGTGCCAGCAGCCACGATAGCGGGGACACAGATACGCAGTATTTT CASSHDSGDTDTQYF TRBJ2-3 TRBV11-3 few TRBD2
TGCGCCAGCAGCTTCGTCGCGGGAGGAGAAGAGACCCAGTACTTC CASSFVAGGEETQYF TRBJ2-5 TRBV5-1 once TRBD2